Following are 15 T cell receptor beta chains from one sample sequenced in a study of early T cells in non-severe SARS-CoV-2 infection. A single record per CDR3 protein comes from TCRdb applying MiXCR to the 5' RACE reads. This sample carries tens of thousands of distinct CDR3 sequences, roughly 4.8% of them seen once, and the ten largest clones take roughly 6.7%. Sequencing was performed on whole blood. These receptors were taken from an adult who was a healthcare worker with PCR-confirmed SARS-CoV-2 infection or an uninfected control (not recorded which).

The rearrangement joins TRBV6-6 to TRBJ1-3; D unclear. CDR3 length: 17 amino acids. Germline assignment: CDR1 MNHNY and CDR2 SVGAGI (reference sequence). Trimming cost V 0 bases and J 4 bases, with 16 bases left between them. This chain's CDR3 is CASSYSGRSSPGNTIYF. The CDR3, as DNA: TGTGCCAGCAGTTACTCAGGGCGGTCATCCCCGGGAAACACCATATATTTT.

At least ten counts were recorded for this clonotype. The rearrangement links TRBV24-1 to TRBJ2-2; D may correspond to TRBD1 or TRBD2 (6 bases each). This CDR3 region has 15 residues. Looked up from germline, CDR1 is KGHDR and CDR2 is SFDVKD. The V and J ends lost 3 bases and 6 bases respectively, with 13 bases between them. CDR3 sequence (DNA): TGTGCCACCAGTGATCCCCGGAGGGGGGCCGGGGAGCTGTTTTTT. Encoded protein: CATSDPRRGAGELFF.

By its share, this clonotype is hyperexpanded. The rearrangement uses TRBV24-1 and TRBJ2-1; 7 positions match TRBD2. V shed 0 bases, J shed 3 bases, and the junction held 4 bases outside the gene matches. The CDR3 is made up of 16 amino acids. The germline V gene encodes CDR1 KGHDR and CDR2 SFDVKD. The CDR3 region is CATSDLAGARYNEQFF. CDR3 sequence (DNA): TGTGCCACCAGTGATTTGGCGGGAGCCCGCTACAATGAGCAGTTCTTC.

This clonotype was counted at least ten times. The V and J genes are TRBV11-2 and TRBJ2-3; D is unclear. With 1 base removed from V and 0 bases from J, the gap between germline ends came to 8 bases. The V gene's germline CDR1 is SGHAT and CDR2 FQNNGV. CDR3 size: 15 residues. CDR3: CASSLVSPSTDTQYF. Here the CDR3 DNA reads TGTGCCAGCAGCTTAGTGTCCCCCAGCACAGATACGCAGTATTTT.

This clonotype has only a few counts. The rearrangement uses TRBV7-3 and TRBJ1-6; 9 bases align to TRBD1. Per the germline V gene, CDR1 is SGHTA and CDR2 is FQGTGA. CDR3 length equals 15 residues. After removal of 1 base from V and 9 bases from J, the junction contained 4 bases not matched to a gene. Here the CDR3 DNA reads TGTGCCAGCAGCTTAAGTGGGACAGGGTTTTCACCCCTCCACTTT. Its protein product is CASSLSGTGFSPLHF.

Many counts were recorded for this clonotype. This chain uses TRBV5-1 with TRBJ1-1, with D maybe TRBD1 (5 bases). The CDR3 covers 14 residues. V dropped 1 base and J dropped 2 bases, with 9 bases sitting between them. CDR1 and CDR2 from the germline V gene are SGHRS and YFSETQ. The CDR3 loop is CASSLRGRNTEAFF. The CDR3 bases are TGCGCCAGCAGCTTGAGGGGCCGTAACACTGAAGCTTTCTTT.

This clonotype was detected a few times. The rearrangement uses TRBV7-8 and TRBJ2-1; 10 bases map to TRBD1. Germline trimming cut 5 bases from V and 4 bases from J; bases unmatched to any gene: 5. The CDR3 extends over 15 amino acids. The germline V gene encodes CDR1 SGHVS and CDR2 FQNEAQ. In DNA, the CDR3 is TGTGCCAGCAGCCAAAGACAGGGGGCTTACAATGAGCAGTTCTTC. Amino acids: CASSQRQGAYNEQFF.

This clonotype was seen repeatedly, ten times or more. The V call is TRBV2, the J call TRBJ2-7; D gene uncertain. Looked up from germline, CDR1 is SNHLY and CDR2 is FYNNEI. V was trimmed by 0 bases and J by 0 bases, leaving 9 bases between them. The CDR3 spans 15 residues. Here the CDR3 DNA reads TGTGCCAGCAGTGAAGCCAGTATGAGCTCCTACGAGCAGTACTTC. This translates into CASSEASMSSYEQYF. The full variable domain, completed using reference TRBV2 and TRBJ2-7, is EPEVTQTPSHQVTQMGQEVILRCVPISNHLYFYWYRQILGQKVEFLVSFYNNEISEKSEIFDDQFSVERPDGSNFTLKIRSTKLEDSAMYFCASSEASMSSYEQYFGPGTRLTVT.

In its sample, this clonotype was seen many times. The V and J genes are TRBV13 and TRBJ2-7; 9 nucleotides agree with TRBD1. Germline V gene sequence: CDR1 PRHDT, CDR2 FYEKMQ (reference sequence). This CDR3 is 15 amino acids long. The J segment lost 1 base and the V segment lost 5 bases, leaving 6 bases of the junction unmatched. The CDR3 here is CASSHAGTGSYEQYF. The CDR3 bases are TGTGCCAGCAGCCACGCCGGGACAGGGTCCTACGAGCAGTACTTC.

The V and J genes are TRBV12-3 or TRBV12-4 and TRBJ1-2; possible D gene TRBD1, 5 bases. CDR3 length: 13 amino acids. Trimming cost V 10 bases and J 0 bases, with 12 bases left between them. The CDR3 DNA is TGTGCCACCAATACGGGGGCTAACTATGGCTACACCTTC. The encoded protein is CATNTGANYGYTF.

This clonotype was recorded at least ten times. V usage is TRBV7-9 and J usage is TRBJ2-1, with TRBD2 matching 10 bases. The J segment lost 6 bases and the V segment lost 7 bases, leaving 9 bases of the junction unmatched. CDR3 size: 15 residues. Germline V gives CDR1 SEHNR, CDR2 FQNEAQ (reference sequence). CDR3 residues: CASTLPSGSFNEQFF. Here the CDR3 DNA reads TGTGCCAGCACTCTCCCTAGCGGGAGTTTCAATGAGCAGTTCTTC.

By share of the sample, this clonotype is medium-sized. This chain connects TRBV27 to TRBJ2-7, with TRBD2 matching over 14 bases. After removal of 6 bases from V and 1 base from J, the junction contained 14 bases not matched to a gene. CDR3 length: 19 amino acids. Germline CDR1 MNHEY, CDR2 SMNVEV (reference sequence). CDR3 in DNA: TGTGCCAGCAGCCCCTGGGGACTAGCGGGAGTTGGAGCGTCCTACGAGCAGTACTTC. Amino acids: CASSPWGLAGVGASYEQYF.

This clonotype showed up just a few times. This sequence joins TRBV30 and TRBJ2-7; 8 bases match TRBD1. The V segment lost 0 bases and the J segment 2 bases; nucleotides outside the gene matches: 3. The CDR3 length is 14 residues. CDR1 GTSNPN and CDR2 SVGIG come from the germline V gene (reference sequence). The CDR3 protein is CAWSVQGGPYEQYF. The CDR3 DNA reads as TGTGCCTGGAGTGTACAGGGGGGACCCTACGAGCAGTACTTC.

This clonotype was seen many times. CDR3: CAIRRTGDTYEQYF. CDR3 DNA: TGTGCCATCAGAAGGACCGGAGATACCTACGAGCAGTACTTC. The V call is TRBV10-3, the J call TRBJ2-7, with D uncertain. The CDR3 sequence is 14 residues long. Per the germline V gene, CDR1 is ENHRY and CDR2 is SYGVKD. V lost 6 bases and J lost 2, with 14 bases in between.

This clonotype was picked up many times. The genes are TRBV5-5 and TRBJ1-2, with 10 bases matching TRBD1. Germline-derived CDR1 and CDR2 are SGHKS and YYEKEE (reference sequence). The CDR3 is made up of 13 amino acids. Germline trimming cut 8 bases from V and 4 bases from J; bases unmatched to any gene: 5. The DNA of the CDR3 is TGTGCCAGTTCCGGGACAGGGGCCTATGGCTACACCTTC. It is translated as CASSGTGAYGYTF.